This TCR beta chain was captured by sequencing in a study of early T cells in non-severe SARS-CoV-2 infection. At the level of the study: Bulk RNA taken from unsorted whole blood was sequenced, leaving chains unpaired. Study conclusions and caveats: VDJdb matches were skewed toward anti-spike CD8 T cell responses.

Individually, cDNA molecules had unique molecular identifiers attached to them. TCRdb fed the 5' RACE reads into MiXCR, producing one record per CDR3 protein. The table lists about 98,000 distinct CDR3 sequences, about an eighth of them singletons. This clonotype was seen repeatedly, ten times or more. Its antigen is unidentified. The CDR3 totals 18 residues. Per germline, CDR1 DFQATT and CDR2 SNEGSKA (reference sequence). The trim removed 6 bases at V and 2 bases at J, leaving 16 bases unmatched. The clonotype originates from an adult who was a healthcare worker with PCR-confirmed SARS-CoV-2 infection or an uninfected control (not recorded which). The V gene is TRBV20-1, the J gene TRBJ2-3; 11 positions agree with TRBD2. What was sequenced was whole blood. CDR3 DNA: TGCAGTGCCATCGGGACTAGCGGAAAAGAGGCTACCACAGATACGCAGTATTTT. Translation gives CSAIGTSGKEATTDTQYF.